The sequence of this T cell receptor (beta chain) was determined in a study of long-term antiretroviral therapy in people with HIV. CDR1 and CDR2 from the germline V gene are LNHDA and SQIVND (reference sequence). V was shortened by 3 bases and J by 6 bases, with 23 bases between the two germline ends. There are 17 residues in the CDR3. At survey level, the immunoSEQ assay was run in its v3.0 version. Using immunoSEQ multiplex PCR, the repertoire was profiled, and TCRdb retains in-frame clones only, with some absent. The data contain approximately 35,000 clones, roughly three quarters of them singletons.

This chain links TRBV19 with TRBJ1-1, with a weak D call TRBD1 (6 bases). The source material was unsorted PBMCs, sampled 1.9 years after starting antiretroviral therapy. The sequence derives from a young man with HIV. In DNA, the CDR3 is TGTGCCAGTAGTATTTCTGGGGGCGAGGGTTACGACGCTGAAGCTTTCTTT. Protein: CASSISGGEGYDAEAFF.